A selection of T cell receptor beta chains follows, all from one sample in a study of cytomegalovirus exposure and HLA in healthy donors. Data came from immunoSEQ multiplex PCR; TCRdb stores just in-frame clones and leaves some out. The data contain some 180,000 clones, around 75% of them seen just once; the ten biggest clones take up around 3%. The sequenced sample was PBMCs. The source is a male donor in good health and CMV-seronegative. Each CDR3 is given with its conserved first and last residue. A D gene is named only where the DNA matches it firmly. For some rows the clone size is stated as once, few or many, or as a class when expanded; others skip it.

len	abundance	v_gene	j_gene	d_gene	CDR3nt	CDR3aa
14	.	TRBV5-5	TRBJ1-1	.	TGTGCCAGCAGCTCGCCCAACAGGAACACTGAAGCTTTCTTT	CASSSPNRNTEAFF
16	.	TRBV14	TRBJ1-1	TRBD1	TGTGCCAGCAGCCAAGATCAGGGACAGGAGAACACTGAAGCTTTCTTT	CASSQDQGQENTEAFF
14	.	TRBV12-5	TRBJ2-4	.	TGTGCTAGTGGCCCGGGGATATTAGGAAACATTCAGTACTTC	CASGPGILGNIQYF
16	.	TRBV7-2	TRBJ2-7	TRBD2	TGTGCCAGCAGCGTGAAGGGACTAGCGGGAGGGACCGAGCAGTACTTC	CASSVKGLAGGTEQYF
14	few	TRBV18	TRBJ2-5	TRBD1	TGTGCCAGCTCGGAGGGACAGGGAATGGAGACCCAGTACTTC	CASSEGQGMETQYF
15	few	TRBV6-5	TRBJ1-5	.	TGTGCCAGCAGTTACTCGCGGAGGAGCAATCAGCCCCAGCATTTT	CASSYSRRSNQPQHF
15	.	TRBV27	TRBJ2-7	TRBD2	TGTGCCAGCAGTTTATCTAGCGGGGGAAGCTACGAGCAGTACTTC	CASSLSSGGSYEQYF
16	.	TRBV7-9	TRBJ1-2	.	TGTTCCAGCAGCCCCCGGATCGGGGGACCCAACTATGGCTACACCTTC	CSSSPRIGGPNYGYTF
15	.	TRBV7-9	TRBJ2-1	TRBD2	TGTGCCAGCAGCTTCCATGGACTAGCGCACAATGAGCAGTTCTTC	CASSFHGLAHNEQFF
13	.	TRBV5-5	TRBJ1-2	.	TGTGCCAGCAGCCCCTTGCGGGTTGAGGGCTACACCTTC	CASSPLRVEGYTF
15	.	TRBV7-8	TRBJ2-3	TRBD2	TGTGCCAGCAGCGGGACTAGCGGGGGGGCGGATACGCAGTATTTT	CASSGTSGGADTQYF
16	.	TRBV30	TRBJ1-3	TRBD1	TGTGCCTGGAGCCCCGGACAGGGGGCCCTCGGAAACACCATATATTTT	CAWSPGQGALGNTIYF
14	.	TRBV11-2	TRBJ1-5	TRBD1	TGTGCCAGCAGCTTAAGACAGGGAAATCAGCCCCAGCATTTT	CASSLRQGNQPQHF
17	.	TRBV6-4	TRBJ2-2	TRBD2	TGTGCCAGCAGCCCCAGGACTAGTCTTATTGGTACCGGGGAGCTGTTTTTT	CASSPRTSLIGTGELFF
14	.	TRBV6-5	TRBJ2-7	TRBD1	TGTGCCAGCAGTGATGGGACAGGGGCCTACGAGCAGTACTTC	CASSDGTGAYEQYF
12	.	TRBV30	TRBJ1-2	.	TGTGCCTGGGGGGAGAACCCCTATGGCTACACCTTC	CAWGENPYGYTF
15	.	TRBV25-1	TRBJ1-3	.	TGTGCCAGCAGTGCGGACACTTTCTCTGGAAACACCATATATTTT	CASSADTFSGNTIYF
14	.	TRBV29-1	TRBJ1-5	.	TGCAGCGTTGGTTTTGAGGTTAGCAATCAGCCCCAGCATTTT	CSVGFEVSNQPQHF
17	.	TRBV28	TRBJ2-1	.	TGTGCCAGCAGTTCAACACGAGCGGTCCGCTCCTACAATGAGCAGTTCTTC	CASSSTRAVRSYNEQFF
14	few	TRBV6-1	TRBJ2-3	.	TGTGCCAGCAGTGAAGGTGGGGCTAGAGATACGCAGTATTTT	CASSEGGARDTQYF
16	.	TRBV5-1	TRBJ1-4	.	TGCGCCAGCAGCCCCGACGTGGGCAGGACTAATGAAAAACTGTTTTTT	CASSPDVGRTNEKLFF
13	.	TRBV30	TRBJ1-2	TRBD1	TGTGCCTGGAGCCGACAGGGGAAGTATGGCTACACCTTC	CAWSRQGKYGYTF
15	.	TRBV29-1	TRBJ2-3	.	TGCAGCGTTGAAATCGCGGGTTATAGCACAGATACGCAGTATTTT	CSVEIAGYSTDTQYF
12	.	TRBV2	TRBJ1-2	TRBD1	TGTGCCAGCAGCCCACAGGGGCAGGGCTACACCTTC	CASSPQGQGYTF
17	once	TRBV7-6	TRBJ1-1	.	TGTGCCAGCAGCTCCTATGCCTCCGACAGAATGAACACTGAAGCTTTCTTT	CASSSYASDRMNTEAFF
16	.	TRBV28	TRBJ1-2	TRBD1	TGTGCCAGCAGCAACCCCACGGACAGGAATAACTATGGCTACACCTTC	CASSNPTDRNNYGYTF
12	.	TRBV18	TRBJ1-1	.	TGTGCCAGCTCGACGGGAAACACTGAAGCTTTCTTT	CASSTGNTEAFF
14	.	TRBV4-1	TRBJ1-4	.	TGCGCCAGCAGCCTAATCCAGGGAAATGAAAAACTGTTTTTT	CASSLIQGNEKLFF
15	.	TRBV7-3	TRBJ2-1	.	TGTGCCAGCAGCTTAGTAGGAGGGACCTACAATGAGCAGTTCTTC	CASSLVGGTYNEQFF
11	.	TRBV20-1	TRBJ2-4	.	TGCAGTGCTAGAGCTGTAAACATTCAGTACTTC	CSARAVNIQYF
16	.	TRBV6-6	TRBJ2-1	.	TGTGCCAGCAGTTTCCGAGGGGGGGGGCCGTACAATGAGCAGTTCTTC	CASSFRGGGPYNEQFF
12	.	TRBV28	TRBJ1-1	.	TGTGCCAGCAGTCCCGTGAGGACTGAAGCTTTCTTT	CASSPVRTEAFF
14	.	TRBV19	TRBJ1-1	.	TGTGCCAGTAGTATTGGTAGCATGAACACTGAAGCTTTCTTT	CASSIGSMNTEAFF
13	.	TRBV30	TRBJ1-5	.	TGTGCCTGGAGTGTAACTTCTAGGCAGCCCCAGCATTTT	CAWSVTSRQPQHF
18	.	TRBV4-1	TRBJ1-2	TRBD1	TGCGCCAGCAGCCCCCGCCAATCTCCTGACAGGGGTGACTATGGCTACACCTTC	CASSPRQSPDRGDYGYTF
16	.	TRBV19	TRBJ2-7	TRBD2	TGTGCCAGTAGTATAGCCGGAGGGACTAGCGGCTACGAGCAGTACTTC	CASSIAGGTSGYEQYF
10	.	TRBV9	TRBJ1-2	.	TGTGCCAGCAGCGGAGGTGGCTACACCTTC	CASSGGGYTF
15	.	TRBV5-4	TRBJ2-1	TRBD2	TGTGCCAGCAGCCTGACTAGCGGGTACTACAATGAGCAGTTCTTC	CASSLTSGYYNEQFF
15	once	TRBV7-9	TRBJ1-4	.	TGTGCCAGCAGCTTAGGGGCAGGCAGTGAGGAAAAACTGTTTTTT	CASSLGAGSEEKLFF
16	.	TRBV28	TRBJ1-5	.	TGTGCCAGCCTGACGGCGGGGGGATCGGGCAATCAGCCCCAGCATTTT	CASLTAGGSGNQPQHF
16	few	TRBV4-2	TRBJ1-2	TRBD1	TGTGCCAGCAGCCCTAGGACAGGGGGCGCTGCCTATGGCTACACCTTC	CASSPRTGGAAYGYTF
12	.	TRBV6-5	TRBJ1-1	.	TGTGCCAGCAGCCCGGGGGGCACTGAAGCTTTCTTT	CASSPGGTEAFF
13	.	TRBV11-2	TRBJ1-5	.	TGTGCCAGCAGCTTTACATCCAATCAGCCCCAGCATTTT	CASSFTSNQPQHF
14	few	TRBV6-4	TRBJ2-2	.	TGTGCCAGCAGTGAGGACAGTGACGCCGGGGAGCTGTTTTTT	CASSEDSDAGELFF
14	.	TRBV19	TRBJ2-1	.	TGTGCCAGTAGTATAAGCCTAGTTGGGGGCGAGCAGTTCTTC	CASSISLVGGEQFF
13	.	TRBV30	TRBJ1-2	TRBD1	TGTGCCTTAAAGGGGGCAGGAAACTATGGCTACACCTTC	CALKGAGNYGYTF
14	.	TRBV12-5	TRBJ1-1	.	TGTGCTAGTGGTTTGGACTCTTTGAACACTGAAGCTTTCTTT	CASGLDSLNTEAFF
19	.	TRBV6-1	TRBJ2-1	TRBD2	TGTGCCAGCAGTGAGGGACTAGCGATCGACGAACTCATGAACAATGAGCAGTTCTTC	CASSEGLAIDELMNNEQFF